These 7 T cell receptor beta chains share one sample of origin, sequenced in a study of T cells in Graves' hyperthyroidism and ophthalmopathy. Amplification of TCR beta CDR3 regions was performed using RNA transcripts as template. A set of HTBI primers served as the primers for a first-round RT-PCR of the TCR CDR3. One entry per CDR3 protein, called by TCRdb with MiXCR from the multiplex PCR reads. The repertoire holds approximately 600,000 distinct CDR3 sequences, with around 15% as singletons. Material for sequencing was blood. All receptors come from a woman between 40 and 55 years old with Graves' ophthalmopathy.

The DNA of the CDR3 is TGTGCCAGCAGTCCCGCGGGCAGGCCCTATGGCTACACCTTC. Protein: CASSPAGRPYGYTF. The rearrangement links TRBV6-1 to TRBJ1-2; D ambiguous. Germline CDR1 and CDR2: MNHNS and SASEGT. With 5 bases removed from V and 4 bases from J, the gap between germline ends came to 14 bases. The CDR3 has 14 amino acids.

This clonotype appeared many times. This chain connects TRBV15 to TRBJ1-1; D ambiguous. Trimming pared 6 bases from V and 4 bases from J, leaving 21 bases between. Germline V CDR1 and CDR2: LNHNV, YYDKDF (reference sequence). The CDR3 spans 16 residues. CDR3 residues: CATRKSRGPAGTEAFF. CDR3 DNA: TGTGCCACCAGGAAGAGCCGAGGGCCGGCGGGCACTGAAGCTTTCTTT.

The chain is built from TRBV15 and TRBJ2-3; D is undetermined. Germline values: CDR1 LNHNV, CDR2 YYDKDF (reference sequence). The CDR3 is 13 amino acids. V was pared by 0 bases and J by 2 bases, with 3 bases between. The CDR3 nucleotides are TGTGCCACCAGCAGAGAAAACACAGATACGCAGTATTTT. Translation: CATSRENTDTQYF. Based on the CDR3 plus reference TRBV15 and TRBJ2-3, the full variable domain is DAMVIQNPRYQVTQFGKPVTLSCSQTLNHNVMYWYQQKSSQAPKLLFHYYDKDFNNEADTPDNFQSRRPNTSFCFLDIRSPGLGDTAMYLCATSRENTDTQYFGPGTRLTVL.

This clonotype was seen many times. This chain links TRBV2 with TRBJ1-1; D possibly corresponds to TRBD1 (5 bases). Trimming left V 10 bases short and J 0 bases short, with 12 bases between. CDR3 length equals 13 residues. Germline values: CDR1 SNHLY, CDR2 FYNNEI. As DNA, the CDR3 is TGTGCCACCTTCGGACAATTGAACACTGAAGCTTTCTTT. Its protein is CATFGQLNTEAFF.

This clonotype came up many times. The chain uses TRBV5-1 and TRBJ2-7; no clear D gene. Between the trimmed V and J ends, which lost 0 bases and 6 bases, there was a span of 7 bases. Germline V gene lookup returns CDR1 SGHRS and CDR2 YFSETQ. CDR3 length equals 12 residues. Here the CDR3 DNA reads TGCGCCAGCAGCTTGGCCCTCGGCGAGCAGTACTTC. Residues: CASSLALGEQYF.

This clonotype was counted many times. Written as DNA, the CDR3 is TGTGCCAGCGCCAGCTCGGGGGAGACCCAGTACTTC. The encoded protein is CASASSGETQYF. The chain carries TRBV7-9 and TRBJ2-5; maybe TRBD2 (5 bases). The germline V gene has CDR1 SEHNR and CDR2 FQNEAQ (reference sequence). This CDR3 is built from 12 residues. The V and J ends lost 8 bases and 5 bases respectively, with 12 bases between them.

This CDR3 is CSAIRTGEETQYF. CDR3 bases: TGCAGTGCTATACGGACAGGGGAAGAGACCCAGTACTTC. V usage is TRBV20-1 and J usage is TRBJ2-5; 9 nucleotides agree with TRBD1. The J segment lost 3 bases and the V segment lost 4 bases, leaving 3 bases of the junction unmatched. Germline V gives CDR1 DFQATT, CDR2 SNEGSKA (reference sequence). The CDR3 is made up of 13 amino acids.